Shown below are 4 T cell receptor beta chains from a single sample sequenced in a study of T cells in Graves' hyperthyroidism and ophthalmopathy. There were TCR beta CDR3 regions amplified from RNA transcripts. Primed by the HTBI set, a first-round RT-PCR was run on the TCR CDR3. TCRdb redid the calling of the multiplex PCR reads with MiXCR, one entry per CDR3 protein. The sample contains some 270,000 distinct CDR3 sequences, 10% to 15% of which appear only once. The specimen was blood. The receptors were gathered from a woman in her twenties or thirties with Graves' hyperthyroidism that later progressed to Graves' ophthalmopathy.

This clonotype was seen repeatedly, ten times or more. This chain uses TRBV18 with TRBJ2-5; TRBD1 might be the D (5 bases). Trimming took 5 bases from V and 5 from J, leaving 18 bases between them. The CDR3 has 15 amino acids. The V gene's germline CDR1 is KGHSH and CDR2 LQKENI. The chain's CDR3 is CASSSTDTGRETQYF. Written as DNA, the CDR3 is TGTGCCAGCTCATCGACGGACACCGGGCGGGAGACCCAGTACTTC.

This clonotype was seen repeatedly, ten times or more. The CDR3: CASSQTRGPGNTIYF. Written as DNA, the CDR3 is TGTGCCAGCAGCCAGACGAGGGGGCCTGGAAACACCATATATTTT. The rearrangement joins TRBV3-1 to TRBJ1-3, with 7 bases aligning to TRBD1. J lost 2 bases, V lost 3 bases, and 4 bases had no gene match. This CDR3 has 15 amino acids. From germline, CDR1 is LGHDT and CDR2 YNNKEL (reference sequence).

This clonotype occurred once. The V and J genes are TRBV28 and TRBJ1-5; D gene ambiguous. The germline V gene encodes CDR1 MDHEN and CDR2 SYDVKM. Trimming stripped 4 bases from V and 5 bases from J, with 18 bases between. The CDR3 consists of 16 residues. The CDR3 loop reads CASSSETAYTHQPQHF. CDR3 in DNA: TGTGCCAGCAGTTCGGAGACGGCTTATACCCATCAGCCCCAGCATTTT.

V and J are TRBV12-3 or TRBV12-4 and TRBJ1-5; D gene uncertain. The V end lost 5 bases, the J end lost 3 bases, and 17 bases lay between the germline ends. CDR3 length equals 16 residues. The CDR3 sequence: CASSPGGGSANQPQHF. The CDR3 nucleotides are TGTGCCAGCAGTCCCGGTGGAGGGAGCGCCAATCAGCCCCAGCATTTT.